Shown below are 13 T cell receptor beta chains from a single sample sequenced in a study of sequential checkpoint blockade in melanoma. Profiled with immunoSEQ multiplex PCR; TCRdb holds only in-frame clones, not every one. The sample holds some 3,800 clones, approximately 57% seen once. Regarding treatment: randomized to nivolumab then ipilimumab (arm A) or the reverse (arm B). This specimen consisted of CD8+ T cells sorted from blood (inferred from file names), obtained from a patient given nivolumab and ipilimumab in sequence. The receptors derive from a human patient with melanoma. Some clones in this sample may be carry-over from other donors' samples.

The CDR3: CASSGADNSPLHF. The DNA of the CDR3 is TGTGCCAGCAGTGGCGCTGATAATTCACCCCTCCACTTT. The rearrangement joins TRBV6-1 to TRBJ1-6; no definite D call. CDR3 size: 13 residues. V lost 4 bases and J 5 bases, leaving 6 bases between the germline ends. CDR1 is MNHNS, CDR2 SASEGT, per germline.

The rearrangement uses TRBV4-1 and TRBJ1-4, with a tentative D call TRBD1 (5 bases). The germline V gene encodes CDR1 MGHRA and CDR2 YSYEKL. This CDR3 has 17 residues. Trimming pared 0 bases from V and 0 bases from J, leaving 11 bases between. For the CDR3, the DNA is TGCGCCAGCAGCCAAGAAGGGGTCGCTTCAACTAATGAAAAACTGTTTTTT. Encoded protein: CASSQEGVASTNEKLFF.

The V and J genes are TRBV7-2 and TRBJ2-1, with 12 bases that match TRBD2. The length of the CDR3 is 15 residues. The V and J ends lost 4 bases and 6 bases, in that order; junction bases with no gene match: 4. Germline lookup yields CDR1 SGHTA and CDR2 FQGNSA. The CDR3 sequence is CASSSGLAGSNEQFF. Written as DNA, the CDR3 is TGTGCCAGCAGCTCCGGACTAGCGGGGTCCAATGAGCAGTTCTTC.

The rearrangement uses TRBV6-5 and TRBJ2-7; the D gene is possibly TRBD2 (6 bases). Germline V lookup: CDR1 MNHEY, CDR2 SVGAGI. V gave up 7 bases and J gave up 4 bases, with 14 bases separating them. CDR3 size: 13 residues. CDR3 DNA: TGTGCCAGCACCTACAACCGGGAGTACGAGCAGTACTTC. This translates into CASTYNREYEQYF.

The CDR3 here is CASSSKLGANVLTF. DNA of the CDR3: TGTGCCAGCAGTTCCAAACTGGGGGCCAACGTCCTGACTTTC. This chain uses TRBV27 with TRBJ2-6; D not certain. The CDR3 is 14 amino acids. Germline CDR1 is MNHEY and CDR2 is SMNVEV (reference sequence). V was pared by 4 bases and J by 4 bases, with 8 bases between.

This clone was observed a few times. The V call is TRBV27, the J call TRBJ1-1; TRBD1 might be the D (6 bases). CDR3 size: 17 residues. Germline values: CDR1 MNHEY, CDR2 SMNVEV (reference sequence). Trimming removed 4 bases at V and 3 bases at J, with 21 bases between. As DNA, the CDR3 is TGTGCCAGCAGTTCCCGGACAGAGGGACCTCGGGACACTGAAGCTTTCTTT. It codes for CASSSRTEGPRDTEAFF.

This clone has a handful of counts. The V gene is TRBV6-1, the J gene TRBJ2-5, with 7 bases identical to TRBD2. The J call may be wrong; the DNA end is better matched by TRBJ2-7. The CDR3 contains 15 residues. From germline, CDR1 is MNHNS and CDR2 SASEGT. Written as DNA, the CDR3 is TGTGCCAGCAGTGAAGGACGGGAGGCGTCCTACGAGCAGTACTTC. Protein sequence: CASSEGREASYEQYF.

The chain combines TRBV6-6 with TRBJ1-2, with D possibly TRBD1 on 6 matching bases. There are 15 residues in the CDR3. The V gene's germline CDR1 is MNHNY and CDR2 SVGAGI (reference sequence). With 5 bases removed from V and 6 bases from J, the gap between germline ends came to 19 bases. CDR3 residues: CASSPQTGTIHGYTF. The CDR3 DNA is TGTGCCAGCAGTCCCCAAACCGGGACAATCCATGGCTACACCTTC.

V and J are TRBV25-1 and TRBJ1-1; D possibly corresponds to TRBD1 (6 bases). The germline V and J ends were trimmed by 7 bases and 3 bases, with 18 bases remaining between them. Per the germline V gene, CDR1 is MGHDK and CDR2 is SYGVNS. The CDR3 covers 15 residues. The CDR3 nucleotides are TGTGCCAGCATGGGAGATGGGGGCTTGGACACTGAAGCTTTCTTT. This sequence encodes CASMGDGGLDTEAFF.

V and J are TRBV28 and TRBJ2-3; D remains unclear. The length of the CDR3 is 13 residues. V shed 1 base and J shed 5 bases, with 7 bases lying between them. The germline V gene has CDR1 MDHEN and CDR2 SYDVKM. The CDR3 loop reads CASSLLARDTQYF. CDR3 DNA sequence: TGTGCCAGCAGTTTATTGGCTAGAGATACGCAGTATTTT.

Only a few counts were recorded for this clone. A junction end diverges from the germline sequence, so it may reflect a read error. This chain connects TRBV5-3 to TRBJ1-1; the D gene is possibly TRBD1 (5 bases). TRBV5-3 is flagged as an ORF with uncertain function. CDR3 length equals 14 residues. For the CDR3, the DNA is TGTGCCAGCAGCTTTGGGGCAGGGTGGACTGAAGCTTTCTTT. This translates into CASSFGAGWTEAFF.

The chain has TRBV6-4 and TRBJ2-3; TRBD2 aligns across 7 bases. Germline loops: CDR1 MRHNA, CDR2 SNTAGT. The CDR3 length is 16 residues. With 0 bases clipped from V and 2 bases from J, the junction kept 5 bases outside the gene matches. CDR3 sequence reads: CASSDSASGHTDTQYF. CDR3 DNA sequence: TGTGCCAGCAGTGACTCTGCTAGCGGCCACACAGATACGCAGTATTTT.

This rearrangement joins TRBV4-3 to TRBJ2-7; D possibly corresponds to TRBD2 (5 bases). This CDR3 comprises 19 residues. V was cut by 0 bases and J by 0 bases, with 21 bases left in between. Germline V gene lookup returns CDR1 LGHNA and CDR2 YSLEER. The CDR3 loop reads CASSQEVDLRLSSSYEQYF. The CDR3 DNA follows: TGCGCCAGCAGCCAAGAAGTAGACTTGCGACTATCGAGCTCCTACGAGCAGTACTTC.